Listed below are T cell receptor beta chains from one sample, sequenced in a study of cytomegalovirus exposure and HLA in healthy donors. Assay: immunoSEQ multiplex PCR; the TCRdb copy retains only in-frame clones and omits some. The table records 100,000 to 150,000 clones, over 60% of them present only once. Sequenced input: PBMCs. All receptors come from a woman aged 40 to 50 in good health and CMV-seropositive. CDR3s include the opening cysteine and the closing phenylalanine or tryptophan. A D gene is named only where the DNA matches it firmly. Size tells how often a clone was seen (once, few, many) or the class of an expanded clone, and some rows leave it out.

v_gene	d_gene	len	abundance	j_gene	CDR3nt	CDR3aa
TRBV28	NA	15	NA	TRBJ2-2	TGTGCCAGCAATCAGGGGGGATCGAACACCGGGGAGCTGTTTTTT	CASNQGGSNTGELFF
TRBV25-1	NA	15	NA	TRBJ1-3	TGTGCCAGGCCGGACGGGATACGCTCTGGAAACACCATATATTTT	CARPDGIRSGNTIYF
TRBV15	NA	14	NA	TRBJ2-7	TGTGCCACCAGCAGAACTCGACAGGCCCACGAGCAGTACTTC	CATSRTRQAHEQYF
TRBV10-3	TRBD1	16	NA	TRBJ2-5	TGTGCCATCAGTGAGTCGAGGACAGGGGGCCAAGAGACCCAGTACTTC	CAISESRTGGQETQYF
TRBV29-1	TRBD1	13	once	TRBJ1-2	TGCAGCGTTGATGGAACAGGGGCGGATGGCTACACCTTC	CSVDGTGADGYTF
TRBV7-9	NA	16	NA	TRBJ2-1	TGTGCCAGCAGCTTAGCGGGGGGGCCGAAGGACAATGAGCAGTTCTTC	CASSLAGGPKDNEQFF
TRBV5-1	NA	15	NA	TRBJ1-6	TGCGCCAGCAGCTTGGATGTGCGGGGTAATTCACCCCTCCACTTT	CASSLDVRGNSPLHF
TRBV9	NA	14	NA	TRBJ2-2	TGTGCCAGCAGCGTAGGGCCAGGCACCGGGGAGCTGTTTTTT	CASSVGPGTGELFF
TRBV7-3	NA	15	NA	TRBJ1-1	TGTGCCAGCAGCCCGGACAGTTCAAGAAACACTGAAGCTTTCTTT	CASSPDSSRNTEAFF
TRBV19	TRBD1	14	NA	TRBJ1-5	TGTGCCAGTTCCAGGGGGATGAGCAATCAGCCCCAGCATTTT	CASSRGMSNQPQHF
TRBV28	NA	13	many	TRBJ2-1	TGTGCCAGCAGTCCCAGGGTGGGCAATGAGCAGTTCTTC	CASSPRVGNEQFF
TRBV18	NA	13	NA	TRBJ1-4	TGTGCCAGCTCACCCCCTCCGGGGGAAAAACTGTTTTTT	CASSPPPGEKLFF
TRBV19	NA	13	NA	TRBJ1-5	TGTGCCAGTAACAGGAGGGGCAATCAGCCCCAGCATTTT	CASNRRGNQPQHF
TRBV29-1	TRBD2	13	NA	TRBJ2-1	TGCAGCGTTGAAGGCGGGGGTGGGAATGAGCAGTTCTTC	CSVEGGGGNEQFF
TRBV4-1	TRBD1	16	NA	TRBJ1-4	TGCGCCAGCAGCCAAGAGGGGACAGGGCTGGGTGAAAAACTGTTTTTT	CASSQEGTGLGEKLFF
TRBV29-1	NA	13	NA	TRBJ1-6	TGCAGCGTTGGTGTATCCTATAATTCACCCCTCCACTTT	CSVGVSYNSPLHF
TRBV11-2	NA	13	few	TRBJ1-2	TGTGCCAGCAGCTCAGGACAGATCTATGGCTACACCTTC	CASSSGQIYGYTF
TRBV10-3	TRBD1	13	NA	TRBJ1-2	TGTGCCATCACCGGGACAGGGGACTATGGCTACACCTTC	CAITGTGDYGYTF
TRBV4-1	NA	16	NA	TRBJ2-5	TGCGCCAGCAGCCATAAGAGGGAGTCCGACCAAGAGACCCAGTACTTC	CASSHKRESDQETQYF
TRBV6-5	TRBD1	12	NA	TRBJ1-2	TGTGCCAGCAGTTGGACAGGGGGCGGCTACACCTTC	CASSWTGGGYTF
TRBV7-3	NA	13	NA	TRBJ1-1	TGTGCCAGCAGCTTAAAACGTGAGACTGAAGCTTTCTTT	CASSLKRETEAFF
TRBV30	NA	12	NA	TRBJ1-5	TGTGCCTGGGACTCAGGCAATCAGCCCCAGCATTTT	CAWDSGNQPQHF
TRBV6-5	NA	15	NA	TRBJ2-7	TGTGCCAGCAGCCGGGAAAGGGTCGGCCACTACGAGCAGTACTTC	CASSRERVGHYEQYF
TRBV4-2	NA	13	NA	TRBJ1-1	TGTGCCAGCAGCCAAGGACTACACTATGAAGCTTTCTTT	CASSQGLHYEAFF
TRBV19	TRBD1	15	NA	TRBJ1-5	TGTGCCAGTAGACCCGGGACAGGGAGCAATCAGCCCCAGCATTTT	CASRPGTGSNQPQHF
TRBV4-1	NA	13	NA	TRBJ2-7	TGCGCCAGCAGCCCAGAGACAGGTCCCGAGCAGTACTTC	CASSPETGPEQYF